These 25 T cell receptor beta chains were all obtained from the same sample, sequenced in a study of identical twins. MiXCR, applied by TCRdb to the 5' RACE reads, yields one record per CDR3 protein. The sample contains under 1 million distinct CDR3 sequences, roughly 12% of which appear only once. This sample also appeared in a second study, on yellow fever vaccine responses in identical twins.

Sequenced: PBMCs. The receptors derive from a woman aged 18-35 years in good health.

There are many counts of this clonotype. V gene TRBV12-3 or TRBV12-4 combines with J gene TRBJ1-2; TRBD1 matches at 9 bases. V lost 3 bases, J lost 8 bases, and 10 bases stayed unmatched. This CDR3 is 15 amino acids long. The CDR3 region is CASSLDNRGQEGYTF. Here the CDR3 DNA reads TGTGCCAGCAGTTTGGATAACAGGGGGCAGGAGGGCTACACCTTC.

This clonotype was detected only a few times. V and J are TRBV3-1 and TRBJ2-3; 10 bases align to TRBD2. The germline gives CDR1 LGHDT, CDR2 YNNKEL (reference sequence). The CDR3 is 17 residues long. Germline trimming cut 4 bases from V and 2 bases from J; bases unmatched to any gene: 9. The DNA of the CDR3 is TGTGCCAGCAGCCGAGCCTTAGCGGGGGGCACCACAGATACGCAGTATTTT. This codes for CASSRALAGGTTDTQYF.

CDR3 bases: TGTGCCAGCTCACCGACAGGGGGCGAATATGGCTACACCTTC. Its protein product is CASSPTGGEYGYTF. The rearrangement uses TRBV18 and TRBJ1-2; 10 bases line up with TRBD1. Trimming at V came to 3 bases and at J to 5 bases, leaving 3 bases not matched to a gene. The CDR3 runs 14 residues. From germline, CDR1 is KGHSH and CDR2 LQKENI.

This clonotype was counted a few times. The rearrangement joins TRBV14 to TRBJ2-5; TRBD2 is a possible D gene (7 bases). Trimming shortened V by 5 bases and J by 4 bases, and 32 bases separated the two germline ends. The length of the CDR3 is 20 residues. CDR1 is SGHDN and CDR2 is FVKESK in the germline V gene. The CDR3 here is CASSFRRGGPRERSRETQYF. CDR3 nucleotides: TGTGCCAGCAGCTTCCGGAGGGGGGGGCCGCGGGAACGGAGTCGAGAGACCCAGTACTTC.

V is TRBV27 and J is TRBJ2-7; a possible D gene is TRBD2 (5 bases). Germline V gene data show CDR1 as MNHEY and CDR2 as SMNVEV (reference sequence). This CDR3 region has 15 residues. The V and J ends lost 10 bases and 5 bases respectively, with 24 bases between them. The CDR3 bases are TGTGCCATCCAAGCATATCCGGGGAACCCCAACGAGCAGTACTTC. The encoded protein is CAIQAYPGNPNEQYF.

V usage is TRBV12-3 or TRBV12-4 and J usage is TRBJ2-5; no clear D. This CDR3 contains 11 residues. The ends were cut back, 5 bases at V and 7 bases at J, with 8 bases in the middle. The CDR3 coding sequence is TGTGCCAGCAGTCCCCATGGGACCCAGTACTTC. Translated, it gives CASSPHGTQYF.

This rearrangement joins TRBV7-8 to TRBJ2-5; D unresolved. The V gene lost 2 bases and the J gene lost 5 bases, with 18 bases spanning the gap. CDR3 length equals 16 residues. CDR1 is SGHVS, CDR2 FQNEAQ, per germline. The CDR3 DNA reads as TGTGCCAGCAGCTTACATAGACGAGGTGCCGTTGAGACCCAGTACTTC. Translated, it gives CASSLHRRGAVETQYF. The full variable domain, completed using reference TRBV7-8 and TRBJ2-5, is GAGVSQSPRYKVAKRGQDVALRCDPISGHVSLFWYQQALGQGPEFLTYFQNEAQLDKSGLPSDRFFAERPEGSVSTLKIQRTQQEDSAVYLCASSLHRRGAVETQYFGPGTRLLVL.

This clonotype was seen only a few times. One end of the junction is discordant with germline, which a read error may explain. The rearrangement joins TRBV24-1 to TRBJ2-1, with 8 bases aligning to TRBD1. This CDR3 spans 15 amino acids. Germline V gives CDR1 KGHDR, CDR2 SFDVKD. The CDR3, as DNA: TGTGCCACCCGTGAAAAACCGACAGGGGCGAATGAGCAGTTCTTC. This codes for CATREKPTGANEQFF.

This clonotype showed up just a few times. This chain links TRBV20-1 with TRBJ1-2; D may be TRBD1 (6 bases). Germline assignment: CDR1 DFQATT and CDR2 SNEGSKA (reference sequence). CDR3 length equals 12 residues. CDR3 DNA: TGCATCTCCGAGGGGGGGGTTGGAGGCTACACCTTC. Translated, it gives CISEGGVGGYTF.

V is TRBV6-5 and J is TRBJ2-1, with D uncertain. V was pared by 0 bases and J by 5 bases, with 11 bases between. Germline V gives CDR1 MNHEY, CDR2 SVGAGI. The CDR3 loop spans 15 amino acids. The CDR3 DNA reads TGTGCCAGCAGTTACTCCGTAGGCTGGAACAATGAGCAGTTCTTC. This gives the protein CASSYSVGWNNEQFF.

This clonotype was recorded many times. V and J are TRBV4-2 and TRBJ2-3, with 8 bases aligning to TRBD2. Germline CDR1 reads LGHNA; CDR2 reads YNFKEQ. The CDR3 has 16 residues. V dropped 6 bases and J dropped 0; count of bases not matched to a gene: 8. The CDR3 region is CASRDSGALSTDTQYF. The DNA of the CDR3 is TGTGCCAGCAGGGATAGCGGGGCCCTTAGCACAGATACGCAGTATTTT.

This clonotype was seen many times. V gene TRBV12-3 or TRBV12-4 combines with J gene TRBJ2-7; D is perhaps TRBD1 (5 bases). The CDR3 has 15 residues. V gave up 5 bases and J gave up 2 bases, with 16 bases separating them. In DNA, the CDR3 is TGTGCCAGCAGTCCCGGTGGGGCGAGAACCTACGAGCAGTACTTC. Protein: CASSPGGARTYEQYF.

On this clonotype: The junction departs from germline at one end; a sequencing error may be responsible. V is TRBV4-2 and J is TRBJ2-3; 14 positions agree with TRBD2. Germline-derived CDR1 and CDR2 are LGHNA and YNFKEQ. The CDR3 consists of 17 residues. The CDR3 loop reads CASSQDGTSGSIDTQYF. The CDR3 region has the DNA TGTGCCAGCAGCCAAGACGGGACTAGCGGGAGCATAGATACGCAGTATTTT.

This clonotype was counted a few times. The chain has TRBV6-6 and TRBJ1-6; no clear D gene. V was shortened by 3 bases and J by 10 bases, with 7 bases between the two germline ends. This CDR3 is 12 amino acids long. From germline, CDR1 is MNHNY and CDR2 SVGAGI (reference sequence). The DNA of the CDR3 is TGTGCCAGCAGTTATTCCCAGTCACCCCTCCACTTT. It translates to CASSYSQSPLHF.

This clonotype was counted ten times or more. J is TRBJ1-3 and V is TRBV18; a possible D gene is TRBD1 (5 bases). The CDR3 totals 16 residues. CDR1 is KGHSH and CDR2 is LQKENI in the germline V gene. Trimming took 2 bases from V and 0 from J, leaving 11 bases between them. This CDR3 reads CASSPAGLSSGNTIYF. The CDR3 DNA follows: TGTGCCAGCTCACCAGCGGGACTCTCCTCTGGAAACACCATATATTTT.

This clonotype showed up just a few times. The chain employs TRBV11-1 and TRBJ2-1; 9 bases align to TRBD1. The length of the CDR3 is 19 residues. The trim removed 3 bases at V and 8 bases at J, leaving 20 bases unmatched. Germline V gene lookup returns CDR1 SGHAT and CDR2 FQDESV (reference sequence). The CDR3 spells CASSFPRGLSGTGKDEQFF. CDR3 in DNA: TGTGCCAGCAGCTTCCCACGGGGGCTTTCGGGGACAGGGAAAGATGAGCAGTTCTTC.

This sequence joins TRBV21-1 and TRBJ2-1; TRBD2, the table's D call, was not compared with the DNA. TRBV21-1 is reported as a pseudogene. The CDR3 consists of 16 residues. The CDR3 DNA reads TGTGCCAGCAGCAAAGCAGGGCTAGCGGGGAACAATGAGCAGTTCTTC. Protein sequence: CASSKAGLAGNNEQFF.

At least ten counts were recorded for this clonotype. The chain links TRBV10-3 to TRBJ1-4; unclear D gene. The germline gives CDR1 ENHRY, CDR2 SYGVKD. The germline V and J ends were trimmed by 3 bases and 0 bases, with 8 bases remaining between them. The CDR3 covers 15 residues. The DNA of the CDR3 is TGTGCCATCAGTGATCCAGCTCCAACTAATGAAAAACTGTTTTTT. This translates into CAISDPAPTNEKLFF.

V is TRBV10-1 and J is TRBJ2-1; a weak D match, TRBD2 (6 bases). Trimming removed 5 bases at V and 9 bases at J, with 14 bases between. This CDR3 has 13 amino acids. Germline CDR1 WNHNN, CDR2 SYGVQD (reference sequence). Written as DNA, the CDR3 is TGCGCCAGCAGTATGACTAGATTCGGTGAGCAGTTCTTC. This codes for CASSMTRFGEQFF.

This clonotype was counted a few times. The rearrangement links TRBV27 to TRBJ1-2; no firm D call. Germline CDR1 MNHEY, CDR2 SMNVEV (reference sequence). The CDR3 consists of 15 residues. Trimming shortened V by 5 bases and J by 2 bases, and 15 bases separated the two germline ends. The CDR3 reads CASSARGMRNYGYTF. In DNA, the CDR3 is TGTGCCAGCAGTGCCCGGGGTATGAGAAACTATGGCTACACCTTC.

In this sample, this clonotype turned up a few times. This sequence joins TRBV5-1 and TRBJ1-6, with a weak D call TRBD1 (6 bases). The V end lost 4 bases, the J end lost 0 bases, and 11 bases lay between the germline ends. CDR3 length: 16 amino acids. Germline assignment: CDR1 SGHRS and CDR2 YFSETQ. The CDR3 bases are TGCGCCAGCAGCCTCACGACAGGCTCCTATAATTCACCCCTCCACTTT. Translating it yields CASSLTTGSYNSPLHF.

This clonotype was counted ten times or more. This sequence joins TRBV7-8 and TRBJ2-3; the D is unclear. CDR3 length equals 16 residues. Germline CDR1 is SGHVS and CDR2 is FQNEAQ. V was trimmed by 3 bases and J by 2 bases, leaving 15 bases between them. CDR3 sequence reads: CASSLFGLLTTDTQYF. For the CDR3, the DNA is TGTGCCAGCAGCTTGTTTGGGCTTCTCACCACAGATACGCAGTATTTT.

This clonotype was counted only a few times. The CDR3 DNA is TGTGCCAGCATTGGGGTTAAGGGGGGCACAGATACGCAGTATTTT. This translates into CASIGVKGGTDTQYF. The gene calls are TRBV6-1 and TRBJ2-3, with TRBD1 as a possible D gene (6 bases). CDR1 and CDR2 (germline): MNHNS, SASEGT. The CDR3 spans 15 residues. Trimming took off 7 bases at V and 1 base at J, with 15 bases between the two ends.

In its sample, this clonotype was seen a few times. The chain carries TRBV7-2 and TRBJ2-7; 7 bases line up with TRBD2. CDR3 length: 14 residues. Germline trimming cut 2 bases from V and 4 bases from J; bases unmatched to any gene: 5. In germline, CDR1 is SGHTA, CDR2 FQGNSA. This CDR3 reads CASSLKGGPYEQYF. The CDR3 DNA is TGTGCCAGCAGCTTAAAGGGAGGGCCTTACGAGCAGTACTTC.

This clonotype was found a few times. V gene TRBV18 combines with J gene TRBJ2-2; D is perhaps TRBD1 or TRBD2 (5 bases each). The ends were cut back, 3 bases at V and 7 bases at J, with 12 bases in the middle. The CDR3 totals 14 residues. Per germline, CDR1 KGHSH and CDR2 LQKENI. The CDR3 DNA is TGTGCCAGCTCACCGCTCGACAGCGGCGGGGAGCTGTTTTTT. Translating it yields CASSPLDSGGELFF.